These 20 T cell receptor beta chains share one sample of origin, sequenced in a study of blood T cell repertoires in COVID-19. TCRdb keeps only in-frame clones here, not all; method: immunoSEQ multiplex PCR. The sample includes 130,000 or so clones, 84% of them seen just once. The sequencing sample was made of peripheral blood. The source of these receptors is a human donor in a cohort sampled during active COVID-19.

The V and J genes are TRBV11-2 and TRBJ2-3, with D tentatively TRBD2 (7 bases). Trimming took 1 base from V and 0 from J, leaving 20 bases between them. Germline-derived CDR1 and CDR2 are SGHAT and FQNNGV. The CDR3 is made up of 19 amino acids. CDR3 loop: CASSLAGLTRGRSTDTQYF. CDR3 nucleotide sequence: TGTGCCAGCAGCTTAGCGGGACTCACGCGGGGGCGTAGCACAGATACGCAGTATTTT. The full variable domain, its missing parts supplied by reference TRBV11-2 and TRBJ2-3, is EAGVAQSPRYKIIEKRQSVAFWCNPISGHATLYWYQQILGQGPKLLIQFQNNGVVDDSQLPKDRFSAERLKGVDSTLKIQPAKLEDSAVYLCASSLAGLTRGRSTDTQYFGPGTRLTVL.

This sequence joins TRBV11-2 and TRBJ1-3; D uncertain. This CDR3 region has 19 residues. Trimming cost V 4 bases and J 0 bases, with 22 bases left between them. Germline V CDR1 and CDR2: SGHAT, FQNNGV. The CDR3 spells CASSSRLFGEISSGNTIYF. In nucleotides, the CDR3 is TGTGCCAGCAGCTCCCGGCTTTTCGGAGAGATCAGCTCTGGAAACACCATATATTTT.

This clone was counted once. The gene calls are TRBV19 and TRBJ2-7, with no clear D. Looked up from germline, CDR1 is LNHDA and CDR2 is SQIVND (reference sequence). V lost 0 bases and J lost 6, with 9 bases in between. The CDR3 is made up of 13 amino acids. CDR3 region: CASSIDSGSEQYF. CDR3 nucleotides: TGTGCCAGTAGTATAGATTCCGGTTCCGAGCAGTACTTC.

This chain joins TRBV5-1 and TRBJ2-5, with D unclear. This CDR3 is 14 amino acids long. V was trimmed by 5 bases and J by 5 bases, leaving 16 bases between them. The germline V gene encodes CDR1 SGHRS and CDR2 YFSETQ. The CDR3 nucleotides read TGCGCCAGCAGGGAGATAGCTTCTGACGAGACCCAGTACTTC. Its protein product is CASREIASDETQYF.

This CDR3 is CASSIGQGKHEQYF. For the CDR3, the DNA is TGTGCCAGCAGCATAGGACAGGGGAAGCACGAGCAGTACTTC. The rearrangement uses TRBV9 and TRBJ2-7; 9 bases agree with TRBD1. The ends lost 4 bases at V and 5 bases at J; junction bases unmatched: 7. CDR3 length: 14 residues. The V gene's germline CDR1 is SGDLS and CDR2 YYNGEE.

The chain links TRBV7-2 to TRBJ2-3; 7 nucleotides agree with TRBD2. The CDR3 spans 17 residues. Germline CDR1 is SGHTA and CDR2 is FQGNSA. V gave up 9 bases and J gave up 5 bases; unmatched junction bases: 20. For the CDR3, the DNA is TGTGCCAGGACTAGCCCAGCGCTGAAGGAGGGGCGAGATACGCAGTATTTT. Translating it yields CARTSPALKEGRDTQYF.

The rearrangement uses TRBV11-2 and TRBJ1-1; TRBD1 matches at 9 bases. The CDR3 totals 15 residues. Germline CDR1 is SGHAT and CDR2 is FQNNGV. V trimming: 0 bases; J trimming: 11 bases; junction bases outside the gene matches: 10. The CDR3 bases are TGTGCCAGCAGCTTAGATGGCACAGGGGGCTCGGGGGCTTTCTTT. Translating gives CASSLDGTGGSGAFF.

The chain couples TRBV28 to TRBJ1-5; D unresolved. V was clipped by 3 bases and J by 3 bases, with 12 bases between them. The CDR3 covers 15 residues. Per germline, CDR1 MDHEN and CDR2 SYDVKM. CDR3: CASSLVRRTNQPQHF. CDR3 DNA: TGTGCCAGCAGTTTGGTTAGAAGAACCAATCAGCCCCAGCATTTT. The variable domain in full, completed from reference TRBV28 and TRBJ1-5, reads DVKVTQSSRYLVKRTGEKVFLECVQDMDHENMFWYRQDPGLGLRLIYFSYDVKMKEKGDIPEGYSVSREKKERFSLILESASTNQTSMYLCASSLVRRTNQPQHFGDGTRLSIL.

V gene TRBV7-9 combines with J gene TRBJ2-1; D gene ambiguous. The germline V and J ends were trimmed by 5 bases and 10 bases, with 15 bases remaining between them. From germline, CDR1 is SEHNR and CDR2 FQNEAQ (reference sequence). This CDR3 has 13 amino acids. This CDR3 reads CASSPPIGVEQFF. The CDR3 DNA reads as TGTGCCAGCAGCCCACCCATAGGAGTGGAGCAGTTCTTC.

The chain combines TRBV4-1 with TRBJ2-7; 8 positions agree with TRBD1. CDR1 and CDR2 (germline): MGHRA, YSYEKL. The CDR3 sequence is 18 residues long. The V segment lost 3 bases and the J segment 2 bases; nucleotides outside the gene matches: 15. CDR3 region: CASSHMSGGRYSTYEQYF. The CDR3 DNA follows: TGCGCCAGCAGCCATATGTCAGGGGGCCGATATTCTACCTACGAGCAGTACTTC.

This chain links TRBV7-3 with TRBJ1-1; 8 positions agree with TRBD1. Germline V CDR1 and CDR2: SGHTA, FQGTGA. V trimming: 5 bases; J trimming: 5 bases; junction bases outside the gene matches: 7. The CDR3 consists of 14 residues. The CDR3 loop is CASSTQGERTEAFF. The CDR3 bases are TGTGCCAGCAGCACACAGGGGGAGAGGACTGAAGCTTTCTTT.

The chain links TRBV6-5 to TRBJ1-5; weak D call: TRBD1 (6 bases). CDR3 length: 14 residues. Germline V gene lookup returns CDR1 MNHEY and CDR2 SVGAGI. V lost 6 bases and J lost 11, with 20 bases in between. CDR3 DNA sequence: TGTGCCAGCAGGAGGGGGTCCTGGGAAACTGCCCAGCATTTT. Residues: CASRRGSWETAQHF.

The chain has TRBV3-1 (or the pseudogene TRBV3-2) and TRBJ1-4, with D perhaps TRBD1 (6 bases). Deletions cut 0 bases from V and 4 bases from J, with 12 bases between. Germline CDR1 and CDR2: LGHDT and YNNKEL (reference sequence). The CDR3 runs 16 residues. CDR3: CASSQDRTDDNEKLFF. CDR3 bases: TGTGCCAGCAGCCAAGATAGGACAGACGATAATGAAAAACTGTTTTTT.

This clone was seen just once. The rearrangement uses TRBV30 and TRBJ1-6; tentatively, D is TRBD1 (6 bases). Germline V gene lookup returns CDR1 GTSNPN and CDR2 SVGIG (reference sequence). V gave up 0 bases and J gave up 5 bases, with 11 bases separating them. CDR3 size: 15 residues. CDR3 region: CAWSVWGLDNSPLHF. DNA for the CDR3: TGTGCCTGGAGTGTTTGGGGGCTGGATAATTCACCCCTCCACTTT.

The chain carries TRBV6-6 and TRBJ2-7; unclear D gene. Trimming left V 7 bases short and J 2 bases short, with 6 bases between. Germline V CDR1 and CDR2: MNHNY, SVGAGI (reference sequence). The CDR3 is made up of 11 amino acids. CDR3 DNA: TGTGCCAGCACACAAGCCTACGAGCAGTACTTC. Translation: CASTQAYEQYF.

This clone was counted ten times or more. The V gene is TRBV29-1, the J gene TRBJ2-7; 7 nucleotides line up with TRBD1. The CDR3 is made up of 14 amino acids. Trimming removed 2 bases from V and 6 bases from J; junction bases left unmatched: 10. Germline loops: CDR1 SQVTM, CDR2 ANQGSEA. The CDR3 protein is CSVETGRQGAEQYF. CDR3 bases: TGCAGCGTTGAAACTGGTCGACAGGGCGCCGAGCAGTACTTC.

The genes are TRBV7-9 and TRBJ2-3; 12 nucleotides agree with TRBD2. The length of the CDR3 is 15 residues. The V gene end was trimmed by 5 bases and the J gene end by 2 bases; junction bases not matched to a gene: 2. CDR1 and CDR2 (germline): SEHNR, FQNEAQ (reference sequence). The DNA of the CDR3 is TGTGCCAGCAGCAGGACTAGCGGGGCCACAGATACGCAGTATTTT. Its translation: CASSRTSGATDTQYF.

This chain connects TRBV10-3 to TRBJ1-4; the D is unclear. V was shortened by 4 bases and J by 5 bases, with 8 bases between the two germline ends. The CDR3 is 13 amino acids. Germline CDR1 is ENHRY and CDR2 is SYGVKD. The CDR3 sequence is CAISVGENEKLFF. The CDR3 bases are TGTGCCATCAGTGTCGGGGAGAATGAAAAACTGTTTTTT.

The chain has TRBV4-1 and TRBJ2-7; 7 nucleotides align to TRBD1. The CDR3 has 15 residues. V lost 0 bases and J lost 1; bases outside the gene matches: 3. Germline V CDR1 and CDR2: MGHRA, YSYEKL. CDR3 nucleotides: TGCGCCAGCAGCCAAGAAGGGGGCAGGTCCTACGAGCAGTACTTC. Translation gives CASSQEGGRSYEQYF.

CDR3 coding DNA: TGTGCCAGCACCAGGACAGGCTCCTACGAGCAGTACTTC. It codes for CASTRTGSYEQYF. The V gene is TRBV6-5, the J gene TRBJ2-7, with 7 positions matching TRBD1. The germline CDR1 and CDR2 sequences are MNHEY and SVGAGI. With 7 bases clipped from V and 0 bases from J, the junction kept 3 bases outside the gene matches. The CDR3 covers 13 residues.